This T cell receptor (beta chain) was identified during a study of T cells after yellow fever vaccination. This clonotype was picked up many times. Its antigen is still unknown. CDR1 is SGHVS and CDR2 is FNYEAQ in the germline V gene. This CDR3 is built from 17 residues. V dropped 3 bases and J dropped 0 bases, with 12 bases sitting between them. TCRdb called the 5' RACE reads again in MiXCR, with one record for every CDR3 protein. The sample has 300,000 to 400,000 distinct CDR3 sequences; 8% to 9.5% are singletons. Findings and limits, study-wide: By day 5 rather than day 15, the secondary response had peaked, though it was weaker.

The source is a man aged 18 to 30 who received the YFV17D yellow fever vaccine. The genes are TRBV7-6 and TRBJ2-6; perhaps TRBD2 as D (6 bases). This sample comprised PBMCs, obtained roughly 45 days after the first yellow fever vaccination. CDR3 sequence (DNA): TGTGCCAGCAGCTTCGGGACTGGCGCCTCTGGGGCCAACGTCCTGACTTTC. Protein: CASSFGTGASGANVLTF.